This section outlines one T cell receptor beta chain sequence together with its context. Trimming took 5 bases from V and 1 from J; bases not matched to a gene: 5. The CDR3 is 15 residues long. The germline V gene has CDR1 MRHNA and CDR2 SNTAGT. Per the authors' pipeline: Counts of nucleated cells, estimated from reference gene primer amplification, were obtained. The protocol was immunoSEQ multiplex PCR, while the TCRdb copy is restricted to in-frame clones and leaves out a portion. That table is the source of V, J and clone size, and D and trimming were worked out from the DNA. This repertoire shows more than 120,000 clones, 75% to 90% found once; its top ten account for around 5%. This entry is derived from a study of blood T cell repertoires in COVID-19. Study background: From the United States, Italy and Spain came samples of acute and convalescent COVID-19. T cells, B-cell-depleted T cells, or PBMCs provided the cDNA or gDNA that served as material.

The sequencing input was peripheral blood. The receptor comes from a human donor in a cohort sampled during active COVID-19. J is TRBJ2-3 and V is TRBV6-4; 8 bases are shared with TRBD2. The CDR3 DNA sequence: TGTGCCAGCAGTAAAGCGGGGGAAGGCACAGATACGCAGTATTTT. Translation: CASSKAGEGTDTQYF.